Below are 32 T cell receptor beta chains sequenced from a single sample in a study of blood T cell repertoires in COVID-19. The assay was immunoSEQ multiplex PCR, and TCRdb's table has in-frame clones only and misses some. In the table there are 300,000 to 400,000 clones, around 83% of which are singletons. The sequencing input was peripheral blood. The source is a man under 40 with active or convalescent COVID-19.

This chain connects TRBV5-6 to TRBJ2-7; 7 bases align to TRBD1. CDR3 length equals 14 residues. V lost 2 bases to trimming and J lost 4 bases; unmatched junction nucleotides: 6. Germline V gives CDR1 SGHDT, CDR2 YYEEEE. This CDR3 reads CASSLEQGFYEQYF. CDR3 sequence (DNA): TGTGCCAGCAGCTTAGAACAGGGGTTTTACGAGCAGTACTTC.

CDR3 residues: CASTLAVTDTQYF. CDR3 sequence (DNA): TGTGCCAGCACCCTAGCGGTAACAGATACGCAGTATTTT. V and J are TRBV28 and TRBJ2-3; 7 nucleotides agree with TRBD2. With 7 bases clipped from V and 3 bases from J, the junction kept 4 bases outside the gene matches. The CDR3 spans 13 residues. Germline V gene sequence: CDR1 MDHEN, CDR2 SYDVKM. Full variable domain (outside the CDR3, taken from reference TRBV28 and TRBJ2-3): DVKVTQSSRYLVKRTGEKVFLECVQDMDHENMFWYRQDPGLGLRLIYFSYDVKMKEKGDIPEGYSVSREKKERFSLILESASTNQTSMYLCASTLAVTDTQYFGPGTRLTVL.

The chain combines TRBV6-2 or TRBV6-3 with TRBJ2-7; perhaps TRBD2 as D (6 bases). CDR3 size: 14 residues. Trimming shortened V by 6 bases and J by 0 bases, and 12 bases separated the two germline ends. The germline V gene encodes CDR1 MNHEY and CDR2 SVGEGT. CDR3 residues: CASSPGLFSYEQYF. The CDR3, as DNA: TGTGCCAGCAGCCCGGGACTTTTCTCCTACGAGCAGTACTTC.

The chain uses TRBV7-3 and TRBJ2-1; 12 bases line up with TRBD2. Trimming removed 8 bases from V and 5 bases from J; junction bases left unmatched: 4. CDR1 is SGHTA, CDR2 FQGTGA, per germline. The CDR3 runs to 14 residues. As DNA, the CDR3 is TGTGCCAGCCGGGGACTAGCGGGCCACAATGAGCAGTTCTTC. This encodes CASRGLAGHNEQFF.

The rearrangement joins TRBV5-1 to TRBJ2-3, with unresolved D. V gave up 4 bases and J gave up 1 base, with 7 bases separating them. The CDR3 runs 13 residues. Germline assignment: CDR1 SGHRS and CDR2 YFSETQ. The CDR3 loop reads CASSERGTDTQYF. The DNA for the CDR3 is TGCGCCAGCAGCGAGCGAGGCACAGATACGCAGTATTTT.

The CDR3 sequence is CASTNDRENGYTF. CDR3 in DNA: TGCGCCAGCACCAACGACAGGGAGAATGGCTACACCTTC. The chain has TRBV5-1 and TRBJ1-2; 7 bases agree with TRBD1. J lost 6 bases, V lost 6 bases, and 8 bases had no gene match. CDR3 size: 13 residues. CDR1 SGHRS and CDR2 YFSETQ come from the germline V gene. The full variable domain, rest sourced from reference TRBV5-1 and TRBJ1-2, is KAGVTQTPRYLIKTRGQQVTLSCSPISGHRSVSWYQQTPGQGLQFLFEYFSETQRNKGNFPGRFSGRQFSNSRSEMNVSTLELGDSALYLCASTNDRENGYTFGSGTRLTVV.

This rearrangement joins TRBV7-6 to TRBJ1-1; the match to TRBD1 covers 10 bases. This CDR3 contains 18 residues. V gave up 1 base and J gave up 0 bases; unmatched junction bases: 8. Germline V gene data show CDR1 as SGHVS and CDR2 as FNYEAQ. CDR3 nucleotide sequence: TGTGCCAGCAGCTTAGGCGGGGGGACAGGGGCGATGAACACTGAAGCTTTCTTT. This codes for CASSLGGGTGAMNTEAFF.

V and J are TRBV27 and TRBJ1-2; a possible D gene is TRBD1 (5 bases). This CDR3 has 13 amino acids. The ends were cut back, 1 base at V and 7 bases at J, with 10 bases in the middle. CDR1 is MNHEY and CDR2 is SMNVEV in the germline V gene (reference sequence). The CDR3: CASSLWGEGGYTF. CDR3 in DNA: TGTGCCAGCAGTTTATGGGGGGAAGGTGGCTACACCTTC.

The genes are TRBV5-1 and TRBJ2-1; 16 bases agree with TRBD2. V gave up 1 base and J gave up 1 base; unmatched junction bases: 2. Per the germline V gene, CDR1 is SGHRS and CDR2 is YFSETQ. The CDR3 spans 18 residues. CDR3 nucleotides: TGCGCCAGCAGCTTGATGGGACTAGCGGGAGGGTCCTACAATGAGCAGTTCTTC. It yields the protein CASSLMGLAGGSYNEQFF.

The chain combines TRBV30 with TRBJ1-2; 7 nucleotides line up with TRBD1. With V trimmed by 4 bases and J by 2 bases, 10 bases remained unmatched. Per germline, CDR1 GTSNPN and CDR2 SVGIG (reference sequence). The CDR3 consists of 15 residues. The CDR3 region is CAWILPGQTNYGYTF. CDR3 in DNA: TGTGCCTGGATTTTACCGGGACAGACCAACTATGGCTACACCTTC.

This clone was counted only a few times. The V gene is TRBV4-2, the J gene TRBJ2-6; D is ambiguous. V lost 0 bases and J lost 0, with 9 bases in between. The CDR3 has 17 residues. In germline, CDR1 is LGHNA, CDR2 YNFKEQ. The CDR3 loop reads CASSQDSSNSGANVLTF. CDR3 sequence (DNA): TGTGCCAGCAGCCAAGATAGTTCAAACTCTGGGGCCAACGTCCTGACTTTC.

The chain carries TRBV19 and TRBJ1-4, with 8 bases identical to TRBD1. With 6 bases clipped from V and 7 bases from J, the junction kept 13 bases outside the gene matches. The CDR3 is made up of 16 amino acids. The V gene's germline CDR1 is LNHDA and CDR2 SQIVND (reference sequence). The chain's CDR3 is CASRRQGKGFGEKLFF. DNA for the CDR3: TGTGCCAGTAGGAGACAGGGGAAAGGGTTCGGTGAAAAACTGTTTTTT. Drawing the rest from reference TRBV19 and TRBJ1-4, the complete variable domain is DGGITQSPKYLFRKEGQNVTLSCEQNLNHDAMYWYRQDPGQGLRLIYYSQIVNDFQKGDIAEGYSVSREKKESFPLTVTSAQKNPTAFYLCASRRQGKGFGEKLFFGSGTQLSVL.

Written as DNA, the CDR3 is TGTGCCTCTAGCGTGGCCCTAAACACAGATACGCAGTATTTT. Encoded protein: CASSVALNTDTQYF. This chain connects TRBV30 to TRBJ2-3; perhaps TRBD2 as D (6 bases). The germline V gene has CDR1 GTSNPN and CDR2 SVGIG (reference sequence). Deletions cut 7 bases from V and 2 bases from J, with 16 bases between. There are 14 residues in the CDR3.

The chain joins TRBV10-3 to TRBJ2-7; 7 bases map to TRBD1. Germline CDR1 and CDR2: ENHRY and SYGVKD. The CDR3 sequence is 12 residues long. Trimming took 6 bases from V and 1 from J; bases not matched to a gene: 0. CDR3: CAIRDRSYEQYF. CDR3 DNA sequence: TGTGCCATCAGGGACAGGTCCTACGAGCAGTACTTC.

The chain carries TRBV7-6 and TRBJ2-7; 9 bases align to TRBD1. V lost 5 bases and J lost 5; bases outside the gene matches: 7. Germline values: CDR1 SGHVS, CDR2 FNYEAQ. The CDR3 is 14 amino acids. The CDR3: CASSQDRGLNEQYF. In nucleotides, the CDR3 is TGTGCCAGCAGCCAGGACAGGGGTCTCAACGAGCAGTACTTC.

The rearrangement uses TRBV3-1 (or the pseudogene TRBV3-2) and TRBJ2-3; 7 bases match TRBD2. V lost 5 bases, J lost 2 bases, and 13 bases stayed unmatched. The CDR3 sequence is 17 residues long. The germline gives CDR1 LGHDT, CDR2 YNNKEL (reference sequence). CDR3 amino acids: CASSTHTSARDTDTQYF. As DNA, the CDR3 is TGTGCCAGCAGCACCCACACTAGCGCAAGGGACACAGATACGCAGTATTTT.

J is TRBJ2-1 and V is TRBV11-1; TRBD1 might be the D (6 bases). CDR1 is SGHAT, CDR2 FQDESV, per germline (reference sequence). This CDR3 is 13 amino acids long. Trimming took off 8 bases at V and 2 bases at J, with 10 bases between the two ends. CDR3 nucleotide sequence: TGTGCCAGCCTTGGACAGACCTACAATGAGCAGTTCTTC. It yields the protein CASLGQTYNEQFF.

This chain joins TRBV11-2 and TRBJ2-1; 9 bases agree with TRBD1. The germline V gene has CDR1 SGHAT and CDR2 FQNNGV. CDR3 size: 16 residues. The V gene end was trimmed by 3 bases and the J gene end by 2 bases; junction bases not matched to a gene: 5. The DNA for the CDR3 is TGTGCCAGCAGCTTGGACAGGGGTCCCCCCTACAATGAGCAGTTCTTC. Its translation: CASSLDRGPPYNEQFF.

The chain couples TRBV6-5 to TRBJ1-1; D is unclear. The germline V and J ends were trimmed by 8 bases and 4 bases, with 20 bases remaining between them. CDR1 is MNHEY, CDR2 SVGAGI, per germline. The CDR3 has 15 amino acids. CDR3 coding DNA: TGTGCCAGCTCAGGCGGGTACGGGTTGGCCACTGAAGCTTTCTTT. Translated, it gives CASSGGYGLATEAFF.

The rearrangement uses TRBV6-5 and TRBJ1-4; 7 nucleotides agree with TRBD1. V lost 6 bases and J lost 5; bases outside the gene matches: 6. The CDR3 runs 14 residues. Germline V CDR1 and CDR2: MNHEY, SVGAGI. This CDR3 reads CASSPGQTNEKLFF. Here the CDR3 DNA reads TGTGCCAGCAGCCCGGGACAGACGAATGAAAAACTGTTTTTT.

The chain is built from TRBV4-3 and TRBJ1-5; 9 bases fit TRBD1. Germline lookup yields CDR1 LGHNA and CDR2 YSLEER. J gave up 7 bases and V 5 bases, and 9 bases lay outside the gene matches. The CDR3 covers 15 residues. The CDR3 spells CASSEQVTGGQPQHF. Here the CDR3 DNA reads TGCGCCAGCAGCGAACAGGTGACAGGGGGACAGCCCCAGCATTTT.

This clone was seen many times. The identical CDR3 is also encoded by other nucleotide sequences in the sample. The chain is built from TRBV6-5 and TRBJ2-7; 14 positions agree with TRBD2. The V segment lost 6 bases and the J segment 3 bases; nucleotides outside the gene matches: 4. This CDR3 is 15 amino acids long. Germline V gene sequence: CDR1 MNHEY, CDR2 SVGAGI. CDR3 coding DNA: TGTGCCAGCAGCCCCGGGACTAGCGGGAGCTACGAGCAGTACTTC. Amino acid sequence: CASSPGTSGSYEQYF.

The V gene is TRBV11-1, the J gene TRBJ2-1; 9 nucleotides align to TRBD1. Germline trimming cut 8 bases from V and 5 bases from J; bases unmatched to any gene: 4. The CDR3 totals 13 residues. CDR1 and CDR2 from the germline V gene are SGHAT and FQDESV (reference sequence). CDR3 sequence: CASGDRVNNEQFF. As DNA, the CDR3 is TGTGCCAGCGGGGACAGGGTGAACAATGAGCAGTTCTTC.

The V gene is TRBV5-6, the J gene TRBJ1-6, with 9 bases aligning to TRBD1. Germline CDR1 and CDR2: SGHDT and YYEEEE. The V and J ends lost 7 bases and 6 bases, in that order; junction bases with no gene match: 8. The CDR3 has 15 residues. The CDR3 DNA sequence: TGTGCCAGCTCACTTCCGGGACAGGGTAATTCACCCCTCCACTTT. Protein: CASSLPGQGNSPLHF.

This clone was seen more than once but under ten times. The chain employs TRBV7-8 and TRBJ2-2; tentative D call: TRBD1 (6 bases). The V gene's germline CDR1 is SGHVS and CDR2 FQNEAQ. This CDR3 has 17 residues. V gave up 4 bases and J gave up 1 base, with 16 bases separating them. This CDR3 is CASSSPGHQVNTGELFF. For the CDR3, the DNA is TGTGCCAGCAGCTCACCGGGACACCAAGTGAACACCGGGGAGCTGTTTTTT.

This chain links TRBV11-3 with TRBJ2-1; maybe TRBD1 (6 bases). In germline, CDR1 is SGHNT, CDR2 YENEEA. The CDR3 is made up of 16 amino acids. Deletions cut 0 bases from V and 10 bases from J, with 19 bases between. The CDR3 region is CASSLDRGRLGIEQFF. CDR3 sequence (DNA): TGTGCCAGCAGCTTAGACAGGGGTCGATTGGGGATCGAGCAGTTCTTC.

The J gene is TRBJ2-3, the V gene TRBV5-4, with 8 bases that match TRBD1. CDR3 length equals 15 residues. V trimming: 2 bases; J trimming: 4 bases; junction bases outside the gene matches: 6. CDR1 SGHNT and CDR2 YYREEE come from the germline V gene (reference sequence). The CDR3 loop reads CASSFSGQGADTQYF. CDR3 nucleotide sequence: TGTGCCAGCAGCTTCTCCGGACAGGGTGCAGATACGCAGTATTTT.

This chain connects TRBV10-3 to TRBJ1-1, with D perhaps matching TRBD1 (5 bases). CDR1 is ENHRY and CDR2 is SYGVKD in the germline V gene. V gave up 7 bases and J gave up 6 bases, with 12 bases separating them. This CDR3 comprises 12 residues. The CDR3 loop reads CAIIKGVAEAFF. The CDR3 nucleotides read TGTGCCATCATCAAAGGGGTTGCTGAAGCTTTCTTT.

The sample holds a few counts of this clone. V usage is TRBV6-5 and J usage is TRBJ1-2; D is possibly TRBD1 (5 bases). Trimming left V 5 bases short and J 8 bases short, with 15 bases between. The CDR3 is made up of 13 amino acids. CDR1 and CDR2 from the germline V gene are MNHEY and SVGAGI. This CDR3 reads CASSQKEGRGYTF. CDR3 bases: TGTGCCAGCAGTCAGAAGGAGGGGCGAGGCTACACCTTC.

V usage is TRBV5-1 and J usage is TRBJ1-1, with 7 bases fitting TRBD1. V was clipped by 3 bases and J by 0 bases; unmatched bases: 5. The CDR3 length is 15 residues. Germline V lookup: CDR1 SGHRS, CDR2 YFSETQ. CDR3 in DNA: TGCGCCAGCAGCTGGGAAGGACAGGTGAACACTGAAGCTTTCTTT. This codes for CASSWEGQVNTEAFF.

The chain is built from TRBV3-1 (or the pseudogene TRBV3-2) and TRBJ1-5; 8 bases fit TRBD1. The CDR3 length is 15 residues. V lost 7 bases, J lost 1 base, and 6 bases stayed unmatched. CDR1 and CDR2 (germline): LGHDT, YNNKEL (reference sequence). The CDR3 is CASKTGGQSNQPQHF. CDR3 coding DNA: TGTGCCAGCAAAACAGGGGGACAGAGCAATCAGCCCCAGCATTTT.

This clone was seen a handful of times. The rearrangement uses TRBV19 and TRBJ2-5; D unresolved. The germline V and J ends were trimmed by 4 bases and 1 base, with 10 bases remaining between them. The CDR3 extends over 14 amino acids. Per the germline V gene, CDR1 is LNHDA and CDR2 is SQIVND (reference sequence). The CDR3 nucleotides read TGTGCCAGTAGTACCCCTCTGTTCCAAGAGACCCAGTACTTC. Protein product: CASSTPLFQETQYF.